This T cell receptor (beta chain) was observed in a study of blood T cell repertoires in COVID-19. Some clones are missing from TCRdb's copy, which holds only in-frame ones; the method was immunoSEQ multiplex PCR. Counted here are 130,000 to 150,000 clones, 80% to 90% occurring once; the ten biggest clones make up roughly 8%. The clonotype was recovered from a woman in her fifties or sixties with COVID-19, enrolled during active disease. The specimen sequenced was peripheral blood.

Written as DNA, the CDR3 is TGTGCCATCAGTGAAGAGGGGACTAAAGCTTTCTTT. Residues: CAISEEGTKAFF. V usage is TRBV10-3 and J usage is TRBJ1-1, with a possible D match to TRBD1 (5 bases). The CDR3 is 12 amino acids. Germline assignment: CDR1 ENHRY and CDR2 SYGVKD. V lost 3 bases and J lost 9, with 11 bases in between.